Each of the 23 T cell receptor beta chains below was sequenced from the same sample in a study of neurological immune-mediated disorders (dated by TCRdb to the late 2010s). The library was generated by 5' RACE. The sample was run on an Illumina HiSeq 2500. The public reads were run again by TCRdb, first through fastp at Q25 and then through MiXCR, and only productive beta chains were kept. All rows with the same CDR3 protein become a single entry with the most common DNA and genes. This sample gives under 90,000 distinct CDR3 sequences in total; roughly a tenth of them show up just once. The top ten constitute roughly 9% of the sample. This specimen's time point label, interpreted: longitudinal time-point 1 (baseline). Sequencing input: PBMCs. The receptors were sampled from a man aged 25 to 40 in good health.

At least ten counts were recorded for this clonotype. The CDR3 loop is CASSPGQGRTGELFF. The DNA for the CDR3 is TGCGCCAGCAGCCCGGGACAGGGGAGGACCGGGGAGCTGTTTTTT. This chain uses TRBV5-1 with TRBJ2-2; 10 bases align to TRBD1. This CDR3 is built from 15 residues. The V gene end was trimmed by 4 bases and the J gene end by 5 bases; junction bases not matched to a gene: 5. Germline V lookup: CDR1 SGHRS, CDR2 YFSETQ.

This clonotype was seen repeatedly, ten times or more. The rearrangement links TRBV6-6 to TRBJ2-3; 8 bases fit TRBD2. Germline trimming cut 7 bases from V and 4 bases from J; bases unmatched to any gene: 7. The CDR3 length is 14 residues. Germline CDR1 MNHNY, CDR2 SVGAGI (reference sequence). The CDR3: CASTLSTSADTQYF. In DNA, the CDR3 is TGTGCCAGCACCCTCTCGACTAGCGCAGATACGCAGTATTTT.

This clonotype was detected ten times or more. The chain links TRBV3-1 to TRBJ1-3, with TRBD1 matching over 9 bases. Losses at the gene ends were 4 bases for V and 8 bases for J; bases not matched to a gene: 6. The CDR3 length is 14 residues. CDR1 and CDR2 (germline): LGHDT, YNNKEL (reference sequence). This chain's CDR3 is CASSRWDRVDTIYF. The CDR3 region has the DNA TGTGCCAGCAGCCGTTGGGACAGGGTAGACACCATATATTTT.

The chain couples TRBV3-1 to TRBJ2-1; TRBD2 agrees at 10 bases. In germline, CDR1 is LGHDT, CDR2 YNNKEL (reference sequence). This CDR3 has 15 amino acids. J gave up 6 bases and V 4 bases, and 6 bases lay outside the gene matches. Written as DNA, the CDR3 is TGTGCCAGCAGCCCGGAGGCTAGCGGGAGCAATGAGCAGTTCTTC. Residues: CASSPEASGSNEQFF.

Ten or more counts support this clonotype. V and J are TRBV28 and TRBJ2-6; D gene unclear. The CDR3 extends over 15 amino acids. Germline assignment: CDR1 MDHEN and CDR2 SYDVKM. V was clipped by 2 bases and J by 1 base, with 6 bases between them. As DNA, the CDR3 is TGTGCCAGCAGTTTACCCTTATCTGGGGCCAACGTCCTGACTTTC. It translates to CASSLPLSGANVLTF.

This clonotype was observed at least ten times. The CDR3 region has the DNA TGTGCCACCAGAGAGCGGGAGGCCTACACAGATACGCAGTATTTT. It yields the protein CATREREAYTDTQYF. The gene calls are TRBV28 and TRBJ2-3; TRBD2 matches 9 bases. Germline CDR1 reads MDHEN; CDR2 reads SYDVKM. V shed 10 bases and J 2 bases; nucleotides not matched to a gene: 10. This CDR3 has 15 amino acids.

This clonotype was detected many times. CDR3 sequence (DNA): TGTGCCAGCAGCGCCGGACAGGGGGAGACCCAGTACTTC. It encodes CASSAGQGETQYF. The genes are TRBV7-2 and TRBJ2-5, with 9 bases that match TRBD1. The V and J ends lost 5 bases and 5 bases, in that order; junction bases with no gene match: 3. The germline V gene encodes CDR1 SGHTA and CDR2 FQGNSA. The CDR3 spans 13 residues.

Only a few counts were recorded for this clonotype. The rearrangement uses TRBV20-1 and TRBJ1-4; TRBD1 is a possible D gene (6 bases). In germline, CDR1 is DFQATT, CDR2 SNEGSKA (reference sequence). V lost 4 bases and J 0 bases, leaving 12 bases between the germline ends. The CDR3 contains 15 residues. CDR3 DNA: TGCAGTGCTAATCTGGACAGTGCAACTAATGAAAAACTGTTTTTT. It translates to CSANLDSATNEKLFF.

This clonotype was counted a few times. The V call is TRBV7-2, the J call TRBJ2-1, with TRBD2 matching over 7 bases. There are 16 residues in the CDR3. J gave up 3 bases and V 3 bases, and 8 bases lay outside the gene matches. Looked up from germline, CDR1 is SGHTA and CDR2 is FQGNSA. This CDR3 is CASSLTGGGIYNEQFF. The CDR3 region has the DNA TGTGCCAGCAGCTTGACGGGCGGGGGAATCTACAATGAGCAGTTCTTC.

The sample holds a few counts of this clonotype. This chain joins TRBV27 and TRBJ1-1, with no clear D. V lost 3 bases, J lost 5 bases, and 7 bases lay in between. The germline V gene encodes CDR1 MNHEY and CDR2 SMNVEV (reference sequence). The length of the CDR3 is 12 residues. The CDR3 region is CASSLPGTEAFF. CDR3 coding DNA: TGTGCCAGCAGTTTGCCGGGGACTGAAGCTTTCTTT.

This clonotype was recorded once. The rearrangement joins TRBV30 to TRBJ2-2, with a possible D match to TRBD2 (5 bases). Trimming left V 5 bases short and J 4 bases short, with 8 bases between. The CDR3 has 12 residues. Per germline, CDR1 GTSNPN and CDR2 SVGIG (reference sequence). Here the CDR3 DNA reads TGTGCCTGGGCCGAGGGCACCGGGGAGCTGTTTTTT. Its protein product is CAWAEGTGELFF.

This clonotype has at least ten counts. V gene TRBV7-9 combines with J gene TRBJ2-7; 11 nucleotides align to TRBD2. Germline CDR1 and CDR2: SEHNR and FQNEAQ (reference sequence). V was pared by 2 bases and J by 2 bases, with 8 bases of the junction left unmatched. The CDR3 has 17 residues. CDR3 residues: CASSLIIAGGRPYEQYF. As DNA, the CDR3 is TGTGCCAGCAGCTTAATAATAGCGGGAGGGCGCCCCTACGAGCAGTACTTC.

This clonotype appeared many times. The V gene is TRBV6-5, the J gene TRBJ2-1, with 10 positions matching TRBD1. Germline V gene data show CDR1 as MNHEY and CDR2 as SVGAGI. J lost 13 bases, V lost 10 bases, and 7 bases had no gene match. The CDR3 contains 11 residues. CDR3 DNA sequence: TGTGCCACCTTAGGACAGGGGGGACAGTTCTTC. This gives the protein CATLGQGGQFF.

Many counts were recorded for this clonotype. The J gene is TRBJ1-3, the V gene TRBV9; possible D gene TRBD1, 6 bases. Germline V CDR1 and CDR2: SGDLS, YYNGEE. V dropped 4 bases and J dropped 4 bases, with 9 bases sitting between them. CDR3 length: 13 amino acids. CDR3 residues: CASSTQGGNTIYF. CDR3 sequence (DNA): TGTGCCAGCAGCACCCAGGGGGGAAACACCATATATTTT.

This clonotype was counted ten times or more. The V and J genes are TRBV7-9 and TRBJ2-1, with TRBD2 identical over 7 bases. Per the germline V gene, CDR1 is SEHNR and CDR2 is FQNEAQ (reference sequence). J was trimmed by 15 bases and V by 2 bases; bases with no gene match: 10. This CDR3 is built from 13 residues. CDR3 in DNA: TGTGCCAGCAGCTTAAGCGGGGTCGAGAGTCGGTTCTTC. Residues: CASSLSGVESRFF.

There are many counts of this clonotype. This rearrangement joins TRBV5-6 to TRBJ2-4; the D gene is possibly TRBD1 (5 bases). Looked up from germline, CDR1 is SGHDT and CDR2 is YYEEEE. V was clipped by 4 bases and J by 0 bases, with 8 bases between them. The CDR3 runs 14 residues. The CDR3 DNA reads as TGTGCCAGCAGCCGCGACAGAGCCAAAAACATTCAGTACTTC. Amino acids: CASSRDRAKNIQYF. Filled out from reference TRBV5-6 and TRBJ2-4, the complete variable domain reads DAGVTQSPTHLIKTRGQQVTLRCSPKSGHDTVSWYQQALGQGPQFIFQYYEEEERQRGNFPDRFSGHQFPNYSSELNVNALLLGDSALYLCASSRDRAKNIQYFGAGTRLSVL.

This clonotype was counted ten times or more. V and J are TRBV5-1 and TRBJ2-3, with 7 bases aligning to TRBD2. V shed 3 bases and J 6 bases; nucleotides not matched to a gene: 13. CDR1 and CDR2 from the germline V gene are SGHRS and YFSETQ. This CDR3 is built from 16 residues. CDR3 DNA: TGCGCCAGCAGCTCCAGGACTAGTAATTACGGGGATACGCAGTATTTT. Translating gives CASSSRTSNYGDTQYF.

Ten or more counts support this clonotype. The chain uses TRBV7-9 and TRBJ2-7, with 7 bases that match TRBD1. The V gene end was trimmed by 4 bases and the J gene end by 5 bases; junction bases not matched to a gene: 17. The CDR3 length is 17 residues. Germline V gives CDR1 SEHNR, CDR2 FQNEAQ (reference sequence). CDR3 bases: TGTGCCAGCAGCTCCCCTGCTGGACGACAGGGTGCCCACGAGCAGTACTTC. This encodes CASSSPAGRQGAHEQYF.

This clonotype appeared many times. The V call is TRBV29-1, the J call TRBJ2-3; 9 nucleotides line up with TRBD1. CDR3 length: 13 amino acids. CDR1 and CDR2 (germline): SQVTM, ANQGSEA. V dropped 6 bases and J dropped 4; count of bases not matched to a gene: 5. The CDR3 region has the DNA TGCAGCGTCATGCGACAGGGGGCAGATACGCAGTATTTT. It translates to CSVMRQGADTQYF.

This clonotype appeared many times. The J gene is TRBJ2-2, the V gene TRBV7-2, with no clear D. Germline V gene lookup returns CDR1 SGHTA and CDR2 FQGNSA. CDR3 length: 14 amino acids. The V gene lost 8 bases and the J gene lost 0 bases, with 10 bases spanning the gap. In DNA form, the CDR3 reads TGTGCCAGCCCAAAGGACCCGAACACCGGGGAGCTGTTTTTT. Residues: CASPKDPNTGELFF.

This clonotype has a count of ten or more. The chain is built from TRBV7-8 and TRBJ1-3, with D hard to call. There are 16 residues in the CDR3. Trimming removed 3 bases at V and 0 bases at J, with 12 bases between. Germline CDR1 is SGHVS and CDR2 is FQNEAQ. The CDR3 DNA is TGTGCCAGCAGCTTCAGCGGGCCTGACTCTGGAAACACCATATATTTT. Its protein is CASSFSGPDSGNTIYF.

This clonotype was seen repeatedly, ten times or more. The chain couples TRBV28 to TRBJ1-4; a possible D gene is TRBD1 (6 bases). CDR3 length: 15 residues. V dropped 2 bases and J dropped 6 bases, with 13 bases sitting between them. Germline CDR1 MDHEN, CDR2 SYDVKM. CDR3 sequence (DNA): TGTGCCAGCAGTTTAACAGGGATGGGGTATGAAAAACTGTTTTTT. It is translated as CASSLTGMGYEKLFF.

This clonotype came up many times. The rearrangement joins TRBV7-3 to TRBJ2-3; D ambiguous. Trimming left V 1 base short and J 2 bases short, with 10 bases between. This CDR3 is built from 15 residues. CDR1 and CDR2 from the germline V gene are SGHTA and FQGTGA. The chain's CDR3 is CASSLRGQTTDTQYF. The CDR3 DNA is TGTGCCAGCAGCTTAAGGGGTCAGACCACAGATACGCAGTATTTT.